Below, one T cell receptor beta chain is given with its context. The sample is drawn from a study of blood T cell repertoires in COVID-19. About the research overall: The samples span acute and convalescent COVID-19 from the United States, Italy and Spain.

This CDR3 is built from 15 residues. CDR1 is LGHNA and CDR2 is YNFKEQ in the germline V gene. Trimming took off 8 bases at V and 8 bases at J, with 21 bases between the two ends. Sequencing used immunoSEQ multiplex PCR; TCRdb keeps in-frame clones, though not all of them. Among 150,000 to 200,000 clones listed, just over 90% were seen once. Patients at the Seattle site were enrolled during active infection and followed longitudinally. The gene calls are TRBV4-2 and TRBJ1-4; D unresolved. Sequencing input: peripheral blood. The source of this sequence is a woman aged 55-69 years with COVID-19, enrolled during active disease. This chain's CDR3 is CASLRNGAGIEKLFF. The CDR3 region has the DNA TGTGCCAGCCTTAGAAATGGAGCGGGGATAGAAAAACTGTTTTTT.